The 30 T cell receptor beta chains listed next were all sequenced from one sample in a study of T cell responses to AZD1222 COVID-19 vaccine (dated by TCRdb to the early 2020s). Receptors were amplified or captured by the immunoSEQ multiplex PCR assay. As stored in TCRdb, this immuneACCESS dataset retains in-frame rearrangements with V and J assigned. A fraction of the clones does not appear; measured against another copy, unresolved V genes explain less than half of the discrepancy, and the remainder lacks a known reason. The sample table shows around 190,000 clones, and roughly 92% are seen once. Clones ranked in the top ten supply less than 1.5% of the sample. This specimen's time point label, interpreted: baseline before first vaccination. Material: peripheral blood, obtained on day 0 of AZD1222 vaccination. These receptors were taken from an adult in good health.

This chain joins TRBV6-5 and TRBJ1-1; maybe TRBD1 (5 bases). Per germline, CDR1 MNHEY and CDR2 SVGAGI. Trimming removed 8 bases at V and 4 bases at J, with 14 bases between. This CDR3 is 13 amino acids long. The CDR3 loop is CASDQGGVTEAFF. The CDR3 coding sequence is TGTGCCAGCGATCAGGGAGGGGTCACTGAAGCTTTCTTT.

The chain couples TRBV7-9 to TRBJ1-6; tentative D call: TRBD1 (5 bases). Trimming shortened V by 5 bases and J by 5 bases, and 13 bases separated the two germline ends. There are 15 residues in the CDR3. Germline V lookup: CDR1 SEHNR, CDR2 FQNEAQ (reference sequence). CDR3 bases: TGTGCCAGCAGCCCCCTAGACAGTGATAATTCACCCCTCCACTTT. Amino acid sequence: CASSPLDSDNSPLHF.

The V and J genes are TRBV24-1 and TRBJ1-5, with D unclear. V shed 2 bases and J shed 0 bases, with 1 base lying between them. Germline CDR1 KGHDR, CDR2 SFDVKD. The CDR3 is 13 amino acids. CDR3 nucleotides: TGTGCCACCAGTGATTATAGCAATCAGCCCCAGCATTTT. Encoded protein: CATSDYSNQPQHF.

The genes are TRBV7-8 and TRBJ1-2, with D possibly being TRBD1 (6 bases). Germline lookup yields CDR1 SGHVS and CDR2 FQNEAQ. The V end lost 8 bases, the J end lost 8 bases, and 18 bases lay between the germline ends. The CDR3 contains 13 residues. In nucleotides, the CDR3 is TGTGCCAGCGGACATCAACAGGGTGGAGGCTACACCTTC. Protein sequence: CASGHQQGGGYTF.

The genes are TRBV10-2 and TRBJ2-3; the match to TRBD2 covers 9 bases. Looked up from germline, CDR1 is WSHSY and CDR2 is SAAADI. The CDR3 loop spans 17 amino acids. Trimming took 11 bases from V and 4 from J; bases not matched to a gene: 19. The CDR3 is CAASKRGKAGGSDTQYF. The CDR3 DNA is TGCGCCGCCAGCAAAAGGGGCAAAGCGGGGGGATCAGATACGCAGTATTTT.

This clone was seen more than once but under ten times. Mismatch with germline at one junction end may stem from a read error. The chain links TRBV10-2 to TRBJ2-7, with 7 bases fitting TRBD1. Germline values: CDR1 WSHSY, CDR2 SAAADI. The CDR3 is 15 residues long. The CDR3 DNA reads TGCGCCAGTAGTGCTAACCTGGGACAGTTCTACGAGCAGTACTTC. Translation gives CASSANLGQFYEQYF.

V gene TRBV15 combines with J gene TRBJ2-2; 9 bases map to TRBD2. The CDR3 contains 17 residues. J lost 4 bases, V lost 0 bases, and 6 bases had no gene match. The V gene's germline CDR1 is LNHNV and CDR2 YYDKDF (reference sequence). The CDR3 spells CATSRDVSGGFTGELFF. The CDR3 DNA is TGTGCCACCAGCAGAGATGTAAGCGGGGGGTTCACCGGGGAGCTGTTTTTT.

The chain couples TRBV7-7 to TRBJ2-7; 8 bases are a match to TRBD1. V shed 4 bases and J 2 bases; nucleotides not matched to a gene: 16. Germline CDR1 and CDR2: SSHAT and FNYEAQ (reference sequence). The CDR3 consists of 18 residues. The CDR3 region is CASSSPPTDRGQTYEQYF. CDR3 bases: TGTGCCAGCAGCTCACCACCCACCGACAGGGGCCAAACCTACGAGCAGTACTTC.

The rearrangement uses TRBV27 and TRBJ1-4; no reliable D call. V lost 6 bases and J 5 bases, leaving 10 bases between the germline ends. CDR1 is MNHEY, CDR2 SMNVEV, per germline (reference sequence). The CDR3 is made up of 13 amino acids. As DNA, the CDR3 is TGTGCCAGCAGCCTAAGCCAGAATGAAAAACTGTTTTTT. Protein product: CASSLSQNEKLFF. The variable domain in full, completed from reference TRBV27 and TRBJ1-4, reads EAQVTQNPRYLITVTGKKLTVTCSQNMNHEYMSWYRQDPGLGLRQIYYSMNVEVTDKGDVPEGYKVSRKEKRNFPLILESPSPNQTSLYFCASSLSQNEKLFFGSGTQLSVL.

The V and J genes are TRBV18 and TRBJ1-2; 8 positions agree with TRBD1. The junction had 6 bases not matched to a gene; V was cut back by 3 bases and J by 6 bases. The V gene's germline CDR1 is KGHSH and CDR2 LQKENI. The CDR3 is made up of 14 amino acids. The CDR3 loop reads CASSPQGAGDGYTF. The CDR3, as DNA: TGTGCCAGCTCACCTCAGGGGGCAGGTGATGGCTACACCTTC.

This chain uses TRBV10-2 with TRBJ2-4; no reliable D call. CDR3 length equals 14 residues. CDR1 is WSHSY and CDR2 is SAAADI in the germline V gene. The V gene lost 8 bases and the J gene lost 3 bases, with 14 bases spanning the gap. The CDR3 reads CASGGPFDKNIQYF. Here the CDR3 DNA reads TGCGCCAGCGGTGGACCGTTCGACAAAAACATTCAGTACTTC.

The chain has TRBV7-2 and TRBJ2-5, with D possibly matching TRBD2 (6 bases). Trimming took 1 base from V and 0 from J, leaving 12 bases between them. CDR1 is SGHTA and CDR2 is FQGNSA in the germline V gene. CDR3 length: 16 amino acids. For the CDR3, the DNA is TGTGCCAGCAGCTTAGGAGGACTACAAAACCAAGAGACCCAGTACTTC. This codes for CASSLGGLQNQETQYF.

The chain employs TRBV7-9 and TRBJ1-1; D is possibly TRBD1 (5 bases). The CDR3 has 13 residues. V was pared by 6 bases and J by 0 bases, with 8 bases between. Germline CDR1 is SEHNR and CDR2 is FQNEAQ (reference sequence). The CDR3 region is CASRQEMNTEAFF. The CDR3 nucleotides are TGTGCCAGCAGACAGGAGATGAACACTGAAGCTTTCTTT.

This chain links TRBV27 with TRBJ1-2; no reliable D call. V was cut by 5 bases and J by 4 bases, with 11 bases left in between. Per germline, CDR1 MNHEY and CDR2 SMNVEV (reference sequence). The CDR3 contains 13 residues. This CDR3 reads CASSRYAGYGYTF. CDR3 in DNA: TGTGCCAGCAGTCGATACGCAGGCTATGGCTACACCTTC.

The CDR3 DNA follows: TGTGCCAGCAGCTTAACCGGGGCCCTTACGAGTAATTCACCCCTCCACTTT. Protein: CASSLTGALTSNSPLHF. V and J are TRBV7-3 and TRBJ1-6; tentative D call: TRBD1 (5 bases). Germline lookup yields CDR1 SGHTA and CDR2 FQGTGA. The length of the CDR3 is 17 residues. Trimming removed 0 bases at V and 6 bases at J, with 15 bases between.

The rearrangement joins TRBV18 to TRBJ2-3; D possibly corresponds to TRBD2 (5 bases). The germline CDR1 and CDR2 sequences are KGHSH and LQKENI. The CDR3 consists of 16 residues. V lost 3 bases, J lost 0 bases, and 13 bases lay in between. In nucleotides, the CDR3 is TGTGCCAGCTCACCGTACGGGATTTTTAGCACAGATACGCAGTATTTT. It yields the protein CASSPYGIFSTDTQYF.

The chain uses TRBV3-1 (or the pseudogene TRBV3-2) and TRBJ2-7; weak D call: TRBD2 (6 bases). This CDR3 comprises 12 residues. CDR1 is LGHDT and CDR2 is YNNKEL in the germline V gene (reference sequence). Trimming removed 6 bases at V and 12 bases at J, with 18 bases between. The chain's CDR3 is CASSQKGLRTYF. CDR3 DNA: TGTGCCAGCAGTCAAAAAGGACTACGCACGTACTTC.

The rearrangement uses TRBV6-1 and TRBJ2-4, with D uncertain. The CDR3 is 16 amino acids. The V gene lost 1 base and the J gene lost 1 base, with 11 bases spanning the gap. CDR1 MNHNS and CDR2 SASEGT come from the germline V gene. The CDR3 here is CASSEVGMSAKNIQYF. CDR3 bases: TGTGCCAGCAGTGAAGTCGGAATGTCGGCCAAAAACATTCAGTACTTC.

The chain carries TRBV18 and TRBJ1-2, with 7 bases lining up with TRBD1. The CDR3 loop spans 12 amino acids. Germline lookup yields CDR1 KGHSH and CDR2 LQKENI. Unmatched junction bases numbered 2, after V lost 5 bases and J lost 5 bases. The CDR3 DNA sequence: TGTGCCAGCTCAAGGGACAGTTATGGCTACACCTTC. Encoded protein: CASSRDSYGYTF.

This chain uses TRBV5-4 with TRBJ1-4, with 11 bases fitting TRBD1. Germline values: CDR1 SGHNT, CDR2 YYREEE (reference sequence). With V trimmed by 4 bases and J by 2 bases, 7 bases remained unmatched. This CDR3 is built from 17 residues. For the CDR3, the DNA is TGTGCCAGCAGCGGGGGACAGGGGGGAAGGACTAATGAAAAACTGTTTTTT. Amino acid sequence: CASSGGQGGRTNEKLFF.

This clone has only one observation. This chain connects TRBV7-2 to TRBJ1-3; a possible D gene is TRBD1 (5 bases). V was pared by 2 bases and J by 2 bases, with 7 bases between. CDR3 length: 14 amino acids. The germline V gene has CDR1 SGHTA and CDR2 FQGNSA. In nucleotides, the CDR3 is TGTGCCAGCAGCTTATTACAGGCTGGAAACACCATATATTTT. Translated: CASSLLQAGNTIYF.

This sequence joins TRBV13 and TRBJ1-5, with D hard to call. The CDR3 totals 15 residues. Deletions cut 0 bases from V and 4 bases from J, with 10 bases between. Germline-derived CDR1 and CDR2 are PRHDT and FYEKMQ (reference sequence). CDR3: CASSLGPSLNQPQHF. CDR3 sequence (DNA): TGTGCCAGCAGCTTAGGCCCCAGCCTTAATCAGCCCCAGCATTTT. Together with reference TRBV13 and TRBJ1-5, the CDR3 gives the full variable domain: AAGVIQSPRHLIKEKRETATLKCYPIPRHDTVYWYQQGPGQDPQFLISFYEKMQSDKGSIPDRFSAQQFSDYHSELNMSSLELGDSALYFCASSLGPSLNQPQHFGDGTRLSIL.

The V gene is TRBV5-1, the J gene TRBJ1-1, with a tentative D call TRBD1 (5 bases). Germline loops: CDR1 SGHRS, CDR2 YFSETQ. Deletions cut 4 bases from V and 7 bases from J, with 17 bases between. The CDR3 spans 14 residues. Written as DNA, the CDR3 is TGCGCCAGCAGCATTCAGGGAAGGCGCGGTGAAGCTTTCTTT. Protein product: CASSIQGRRGEAFF.

The chain joins TRBV5-1 to TRBJ1-2; weak D call: TRBD1 (6 bases). V lost 0 bases to trimming and J lost 0 bases, with 12 bases between them. CDR1 and CDR2 (germline): SGHRS, YFSETQ. There are 16 residues in the CDR3. CDR3 in amino acids: CASSLGDTGSNYGYTF. The CDR3 coding sequence is TGCGCCAGCAGCTTGGGGGACACCGGTTCTAACTATGGCTACACCTTC.

The V and J genes are TRBV10-1 and TRBJ2-1; a weak D match, TRBD2 (5 bases). The CDR3 loop spans 15 amino acids. Per the germline V gene, CDR1 is WNHNN and CDR2 is SYGVQD (reference sequence). V gave up 3 bases and J gave up 5 bases, with 14 bases separating them. The CDR3 DNA reads TGCGCCAGCAGTGACACCGCCGGGATTAACAATGAGCAGTTCTTC. Protein: CASSDTAGINNEQFF.

The chain links TRBV5-1 to TRBJ1-3, with 8 bases fitting TRBD1. After removal of 4 bases from V and 0 bases from J, the junction contained 15 bases not matched to a gene. This CDR3 has 19 residues. Germline CDR1 and CDR2: SGHRS and YFSETQ. CDR3 sequence reads: CASSREGTGRLSSGNTIYF. The CDR3 nucleotides are TGCGCCAGCAGCCGGGAAGGGACAGGACGTCTATCCTCTGGAAACACCATATATTTT.

The CDR3 reads CASSLTQGFYNEQFF. The CDR3, as DNA: TGTGCCAGCAGCTTAACACAGGGCTTCTACAATGAGCAGTTCTTC. The chain carries TRBV7-2 and TRBJ2-1, with D perhaps matching TRBD1 (6 bases). The V end was cut by 2 bases, the J end by 3 bases, with 11 bases between. CDR3 size: 15 residues. The V gene's germline CDR1 is SGHTA and CDR2 FQGNSA.

This rearrangement joins TRBV24-1 to TRBJ2-5; 7 nucleotides align to TRBD2. The CDR3 sequence is 15 residues long. Germline CDR1 KGHDR, CDR2 SFDVKD. V shed 4 bases, J shed 2 bases, and the junction held 6 bases outside the gene matches. Here the CDR3 reads CATSDAGVGQETQYF. Here the CDR3 DNA reads TGTGCCACCAGTGACGCGGGAGTGGGGCAAGAGACCCAGTACTTC.

CDR3 sequence (DNA): TGTGCCAGCAGCCCCCGGATGGTGAACACTGAAGCTTTCTTT. Translating it yields CASSPRMVNTEAFF. The chain carries TRBV9 and TRBJ1-1; D gene unclear. The CDR3 runs 14 residues. Per the germline V gene, CDR1 is SGDLS and CDR2 is YYNGEE. Trimming shortened V by 4 bases and J by 0 bases, and 10 bases separated the two germline ends. Looking up the rest from reference TRBV9 and TRBJ1-1 gives the full variable domain: DSGVTQTPKHLITATGQRVTLRCSPRSGDLSVYWYQQSLDQGLQFLIQYYNGEERAKGNILERFSAQQFPDLHSELNLSSLELGDSALYFCASSPRMVNTEAFFGQGTRLTVV.

The chain links TRBV6-2 or TRBV6-3 to TRBJ1-6, with a tentative D call TRBD1 (5 bases). Germline assignment: CDR1 MNHEY and CDR2 SVGEGT. V shed 1 base and J shed 0 bases, with 10 bases lying between them. The CDR3 runs to 17 residues. The CDR3 coding sequence is TGTGCCAGCAGTTACTTTCGGGGGGGCTCCTATAATTCACCCCTCCACTTT. It is translated as CASSYFRGGSYNSPLHF.